This TCR beta chain was observed in a study of T-cell memory formation after mild COVID-19. Study as a whole: Clustering of TCRs was largely donor specific. The study, taken as a whole, reports: Prior to infection, memory already included some responding clones, suggesting cross-reactive memory joined. Contracting CD4+ clones sat mainly in CM and EM; CD8+ in EMRA.

Remarks on this clonotype: The antigen is unknown.

TCRdb independently ran MiXCR on the 5' RACE reads; one entry per CDR3 protein. Of about 200,000 distinct CDR3 sequences listed, 9.5% are singletons. The sample taken for sequencing was PBMCs or a T cell subset sorted from them (not recorded which). The clonotype comes from a man aged 18 to 35 who had mild COVID-19 (a few samples of this study predate the infection). Cell type and time point are not known.

CDR3 loop: CASSPKTGTPAYEQYF. The CDR3 DNA is TGTGCCAGCAGCCCAAAGACCGGGACACCAGCCTACGAGCAGTACTTC. This chain links TRBV7-8 with TRBJ2-7; possible D gene TRBD1, 6 bases. The germline V and J ends were trimmed by 5 bases and 2 bases, with 19 bases remaining between them. The CDR3 runs to 16 residues. Per the germline V gene, CDR1 is SGHVS and CDR2 is FQNEAQ.